This is a list of T cell receptor beta chains from one sample in a study of blood T cell repertoires in COVID-19. Assay: immunoSEQ multiplex PCR; the TCRdb copy retains only in-frame clones and omits some. The sample carries roughly 300,000 clones, around 87% recorded once. Material: peripheral blood. These receptor sequences come from a woman aged 45-60 years who had recovered from COVID-19. Both conserved end residues are part of each CDR3.

TRBJ1-5,TRBV6-2/TRBV6-3,14,CASSLTGGDQPQHF
TRBJ1-6,TRBV6-1,17,CASSERQGGSYNSPLHF
TRBJ1-6,TRBV7-8,15,CASSQRTGGDSPLHF
TRBJ1-2,TRBV6-5,14,CASSTRVGNYGYTF
TRBJ2-3,TRBV5-4,13,CASRDSITDTQYF
TRBJ2-7,TRBV12-3/TRBV12-4,13,CASSWTGAYEQYF
TRBJ1-5,TRBV28,16,CASSGGPGQLINPQHF
TRBJ2-7,TRBV14,14,CASSQGRGVYEQYF
TRBJ2-1,TRBV7-7,15,CASSYQPSGVNEQFF
TRBJ2-3,TRBV28,13,CASKGQNTDTQYF
TRBJ1-1,TRBV7-2,14,CASSLGRANTEAFF
TRBJ2-1,TRBV9,13,CASSVATQYEQFF
TRBJ1-2,TRBV27,14,CASSLRGSAYGYTF
TRBJ2-5,TRBV5-1,15,CASSLAGTSMETQYF
TRBJ2-1,TRBV18,14,CASSPGQPINEQFF
TRBJ2-1,TRBV3-1/TRBV3-2,14,CASSHLWQYNEQFF
TRBJ2-2,TRBV7-8,16,CASSLVLAGGTGELFF
TRBJ1-5,TRBV9,14,CASSSGTGYQPQHF